This T cell receptor beta chain is from a study of CD8 T cells in ankylosing spondylitis. This CDR3 is built from 14 residues. The V end was cut by 5 bases, the J end by 5 bases, with 15 bases between. Germline CDR1 reads LGHDT; CDR2 reads YNNKEL (reference sequence). In TCRdb, the 5' RACE reads were re-called with MiXCR into one record per CDR3 protein. Here the sample spans under 250,000 distinct CDR3 sequences, about 30% being singletons. The gene calls are TRBV3-1 and TRBJ2-5; unclear D gene. The receptor's source is a male donor with ankylosing spondylitis or in good health (not recorded which). Sequencing input: blood, either unsorted or a sorted T cell fraction (not recorded which). The CDR3 DNA reads TGTGCCAGCAGCTCTACGTTCGGAGCGGAGACCCAGTACTTC. Residues: CASSSTFGAETQYF.